This T cell receptor beta chain was captured by sequencing in a study of identical twins. General study points: A lower insertion count was a feature of abundant cord blood beta clonotypes, with no such feature in memory repertoires.

TCRdb re-called the 5' RACE reads through MiXCR, storing one row per CDR3 protein. The data show about 900,000 distinct CDR3 sequences, with more than 9% seen just once and under 2% held by the top ten. CDR3 length equals 11 residues. Germline-derived CDR1 and CDR2 are MNHEY and SVGEGT. V lost 5 bases and J 12 bases, leaving 11 bases between the germline ends. Healthy Caucasians alone served as donors. In its sample, this clonotype was seen a few times. Antigen specificity is unknown. These data are also associated with another study on yellow fever vaccine responses in identical twins.

The clonotype originates from a woman aged 18-35 years in good health. The chain is built from TRBV6-2 or TRBV6-3 and TRBJ2-1, with D perhaps given as TRBD1 or TRBD2 (6 bases each). Source material: PBMCs. CDR3: CASSPGAGQFF. The CDR3 DNA sequence: TGTGCCAGCAGTCCGGGGGCAGGGCAGTTCTTC.